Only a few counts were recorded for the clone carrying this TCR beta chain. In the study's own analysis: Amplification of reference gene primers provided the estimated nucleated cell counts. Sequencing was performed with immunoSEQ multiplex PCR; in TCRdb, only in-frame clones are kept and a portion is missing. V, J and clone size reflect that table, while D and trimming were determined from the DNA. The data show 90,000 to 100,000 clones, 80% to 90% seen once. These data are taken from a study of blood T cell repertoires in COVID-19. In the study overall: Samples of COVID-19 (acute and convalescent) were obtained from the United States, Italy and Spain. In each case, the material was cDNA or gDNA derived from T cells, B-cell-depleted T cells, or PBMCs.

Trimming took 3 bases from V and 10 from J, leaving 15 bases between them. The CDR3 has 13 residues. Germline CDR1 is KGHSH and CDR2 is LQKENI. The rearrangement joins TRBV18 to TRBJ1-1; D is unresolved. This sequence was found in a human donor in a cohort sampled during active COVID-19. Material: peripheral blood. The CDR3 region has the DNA TGTGCCAGCTCACCCCGAGTGGGCGATGGAGCTTTCTTT. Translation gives CASSPRVGDGAFF.